The source of this TCR beta chain is a study of blood T cell repertoires in COVID-19. Study context: The samples span acute and convalescent COVID-19 from the United States, Italy and Spain. PBMCs, B-cell-depleted T cells, or T cells provided the cDNA or gDNA that made up the material.

Self-reported history from a screening survey and questionnaire set each donor's cohort. Original data processing: Reference gene primers were amplified, and this amplification served to estimate nucleated cell counts. Only in-frame clones appear in the TCRdb table, and some are missing; sequencing was by immunoSEQ multiplex PCR. D and trimming come from the DNA, and the V and J calls and clone size come from that table. The profile covers 180,000 or so clones, with roughly 87% appearing a single time and 1.2% taken by the ten largest. Germline CDR1 and CDR2: LNHDA and SQIVND (reference sequence). Trimming stripped 5 bases from V and 2 bases from J, with 16 bases between. This CDR3 has 15 residues.

This rearrangement joins TRBV19 to TRBJ2-7, with TRBD2 as a possible D gene (6 bases). Sequencing input: PBMCs or T cells enriched from blood (not recorded which). This clonotype was sampled from a human donor with acute COVID-19. The donor label of this sample is uncertain. The CDR3 loop reads CASSPTWGVAYEQYF. Here the CDR3 DNA reads TGTGCCAGTAGTCCGACCTGGGGGGTAGCCTACGAGCAGTACTTC.